This entry is about one T cell receptor (beta chain). TCRdb itself ran the PCR reads through MiXCR, one entry per CDR3 protein. The sample shows tens of thousands of distinct CDR3 sequences, about 53% of them seen only once. The CDR3 has 14 amino acids. Trimming pared 10 bases from V and 0 bases from J, leaving 9 bases between. Germline lookup yields CDR1 KGHDR and CDR2 SFDVKD. The sample belongs to a study of CD4 and CD8 cells across lung adenocarcinoma regions. Samples came from patients with localized non-small cell lung adenocarcinoma. The source of this sequence is a female donor with lung adenocarcinoma. The CD4 and CD8 labels of this study may be unreliable. Sequences were obtained from CD8+ T cells from the center of a lung tumor. The rearrangement uses TRBV24-1 and TRBJ2-6, with D possibly matching TRBD1 (5 bases). The CDR3 DNA reads as TGTGCCACATCGACAGACTCTGGGGCCAACGTCCTGACTTTC. The encoded protein is CATSTDSGANVLTF.